This TCR beta chain was sequenced in a study of shared clonotypes between healthy human individuals. General observations from the study: Generation of non-shared clonotypes was less probable than generation of clonotypes shared by all four donors. On the whole, naive subsets had larger estimated richness than memory subsets had.

For this clone: The target antigen is unknown.

The germline V and J ends were trimmed by 2 bases and 3 bases, with 11 bases remaining between them. Looked up from germline, CDR1 is MNHEY and CDR2 is SMNVEV (reference sequence). The CDR3 is made up of 14 amino acids. The data were produced by immunoSEQ multiplex PCR, yet TCRdb's version contains in-frame clones alone and is incomplete. Here the sample spans under 2,500,000 clones, 90% to 97% being singletons. The sample consisted of naive CD4+ T cells sorted from blood. Subset denoted: CD45RA+ positively selected. The chain couples TRBV27 to TRBJ2-7; D uncertain. The source of this sequence is a man between 18 and 29 years old in good health. CDR3 nucleotides: TGTGCCAGCAGTTTAAACGCTAGGGACTACGAGCAGTACTTC. Its protein is CASSLNARDYEQYF.